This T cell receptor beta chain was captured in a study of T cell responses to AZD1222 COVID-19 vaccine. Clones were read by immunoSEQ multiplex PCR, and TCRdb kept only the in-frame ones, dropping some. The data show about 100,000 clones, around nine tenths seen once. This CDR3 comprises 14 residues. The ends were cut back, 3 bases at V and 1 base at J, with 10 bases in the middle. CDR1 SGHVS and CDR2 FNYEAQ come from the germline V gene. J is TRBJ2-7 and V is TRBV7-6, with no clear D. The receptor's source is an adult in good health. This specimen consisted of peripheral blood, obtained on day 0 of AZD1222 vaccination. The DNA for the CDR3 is TGTGCCAGCAGCTTTATGGCGGAATCCTACGAGCAGTACTTC. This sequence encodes CASSFMAESYEQYF.